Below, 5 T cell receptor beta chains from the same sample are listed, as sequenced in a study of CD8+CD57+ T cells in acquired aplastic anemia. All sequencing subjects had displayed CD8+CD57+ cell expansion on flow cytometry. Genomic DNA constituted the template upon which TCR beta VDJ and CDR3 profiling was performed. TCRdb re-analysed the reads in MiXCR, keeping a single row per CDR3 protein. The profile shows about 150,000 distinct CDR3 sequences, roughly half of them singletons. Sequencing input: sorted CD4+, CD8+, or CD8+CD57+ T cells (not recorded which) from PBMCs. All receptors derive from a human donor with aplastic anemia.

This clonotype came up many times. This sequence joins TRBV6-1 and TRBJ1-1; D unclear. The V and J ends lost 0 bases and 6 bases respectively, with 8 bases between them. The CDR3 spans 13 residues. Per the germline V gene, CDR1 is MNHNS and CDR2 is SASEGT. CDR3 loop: CASSEAPQSEAFF. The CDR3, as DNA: TGTGCCAGCAGTGAAGCTCCTCAATCTGAAGCTTTCTTT.

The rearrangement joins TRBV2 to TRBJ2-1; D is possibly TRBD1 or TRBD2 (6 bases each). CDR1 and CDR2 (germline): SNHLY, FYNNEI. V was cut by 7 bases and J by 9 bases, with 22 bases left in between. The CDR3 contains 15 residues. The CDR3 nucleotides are TGTGCCAGCAATATACAGGGTGGAACTAGCCCTGAGCAGTTCTTC. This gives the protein CASNIQGGTSPEQFF.

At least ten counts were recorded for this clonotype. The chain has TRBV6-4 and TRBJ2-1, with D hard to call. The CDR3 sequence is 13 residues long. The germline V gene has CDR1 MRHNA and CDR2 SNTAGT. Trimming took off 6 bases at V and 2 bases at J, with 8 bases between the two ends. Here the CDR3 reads CASSTRAYNEQFF. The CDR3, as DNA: TGTGCCAGCAGCACAAGGGCCTACAATGAGCAGTTCTTC.

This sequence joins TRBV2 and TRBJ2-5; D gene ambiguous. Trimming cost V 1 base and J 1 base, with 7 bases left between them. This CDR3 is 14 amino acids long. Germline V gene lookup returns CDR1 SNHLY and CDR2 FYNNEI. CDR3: CASSEVSTQETQYF. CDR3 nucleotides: TGTGCCAGCAGTGAAGTGAGTACCCAAGAGACCCAGTACTTC.

The CDR3 sequence: CSAAIGQMGQPQHF. The CDR3 nucleotides read TGCAGCGCCGCCATCGGACAGATGGGTCAGCCCCAGCATTTT. The chain has TRBV29-1 and TRBJ1-5; tentative D call: TRBD1 (6 bases). V gave up 7 bases and J gave up 6 bases, with 19 bases separating them. The CDR3 covers 14 residues. Germline V lookup: CDR1 SQVTM, CDR2 ANQGSEA.